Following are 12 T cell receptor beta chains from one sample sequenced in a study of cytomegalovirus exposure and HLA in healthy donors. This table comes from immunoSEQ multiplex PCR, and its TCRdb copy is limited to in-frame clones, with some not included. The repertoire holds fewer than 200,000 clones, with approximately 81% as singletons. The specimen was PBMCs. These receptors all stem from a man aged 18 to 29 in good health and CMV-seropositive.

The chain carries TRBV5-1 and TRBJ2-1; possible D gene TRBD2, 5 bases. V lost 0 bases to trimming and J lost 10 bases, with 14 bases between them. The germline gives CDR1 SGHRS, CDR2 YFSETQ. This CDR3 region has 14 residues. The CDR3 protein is CASSLVVAKSEQFF. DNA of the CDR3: TGCGCCAGCAGCTTGGTAGTAGCGAAGTCAGAGCAGTTCTTC.

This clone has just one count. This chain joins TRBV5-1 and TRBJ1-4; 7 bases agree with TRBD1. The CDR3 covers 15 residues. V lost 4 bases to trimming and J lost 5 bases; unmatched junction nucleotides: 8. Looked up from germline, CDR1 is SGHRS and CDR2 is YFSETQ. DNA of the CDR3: TGCGCCAGCAGCCCTTCACAGGGGCCCAATGAAAAACTGTTTTTT. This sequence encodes CASSPSQGPNEKLFF.

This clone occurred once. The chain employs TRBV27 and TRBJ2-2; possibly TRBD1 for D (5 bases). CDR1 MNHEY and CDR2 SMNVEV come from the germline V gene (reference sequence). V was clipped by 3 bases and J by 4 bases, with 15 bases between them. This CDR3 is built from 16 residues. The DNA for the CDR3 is TGTGCCAGCAGTTTTGGGCCTGGACACCTCACCGGGGAGCTGTTTTTT. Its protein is CASSFGPGHLTGELFF.

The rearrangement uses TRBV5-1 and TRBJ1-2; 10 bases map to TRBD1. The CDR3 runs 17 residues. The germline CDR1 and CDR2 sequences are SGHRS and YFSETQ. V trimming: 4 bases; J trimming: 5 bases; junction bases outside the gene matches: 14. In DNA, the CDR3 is TGCGCCAGCAGCACCGGGACAGGGGCCCTTACGACTTATGGCTACACCTTC. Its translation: CASSTGTGALTTYGYTF.

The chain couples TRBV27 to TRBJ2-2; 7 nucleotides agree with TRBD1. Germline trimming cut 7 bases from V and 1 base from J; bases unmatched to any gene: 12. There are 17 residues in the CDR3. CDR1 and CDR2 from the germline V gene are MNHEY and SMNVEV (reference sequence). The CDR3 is CASNKRGRGKNTGELFF. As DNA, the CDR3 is TGTGCCAGCAATAAGAGGGGGCGAGGGAAGAACACCGGGGAGCTGTTTTTT.

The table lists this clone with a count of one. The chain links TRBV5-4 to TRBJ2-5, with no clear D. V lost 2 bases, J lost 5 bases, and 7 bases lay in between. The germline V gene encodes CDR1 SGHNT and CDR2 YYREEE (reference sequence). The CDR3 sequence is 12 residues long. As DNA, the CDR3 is TGTGCCAGCAGCTTATTCTCGGAGACCCAGTACTTC. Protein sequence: CASSLFSETQYF.

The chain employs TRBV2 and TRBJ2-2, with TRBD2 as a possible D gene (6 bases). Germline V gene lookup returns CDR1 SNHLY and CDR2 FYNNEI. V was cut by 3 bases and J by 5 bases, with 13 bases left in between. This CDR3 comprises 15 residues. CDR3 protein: CASSDLELATGELFF. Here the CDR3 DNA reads TGTGCCAGCAGTGATCTTGAACTAGCTACCGGGGAGCTGTTTTTT.

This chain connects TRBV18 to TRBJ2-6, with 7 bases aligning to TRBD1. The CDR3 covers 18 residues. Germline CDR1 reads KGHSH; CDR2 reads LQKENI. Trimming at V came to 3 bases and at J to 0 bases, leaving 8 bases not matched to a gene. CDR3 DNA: TGTGCCAGCTCACCGCCCGGGACAGCACTCTCTGGGGCCAACGTCCTGACTTTC. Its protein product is CASSPPGTALSGANVLTF.

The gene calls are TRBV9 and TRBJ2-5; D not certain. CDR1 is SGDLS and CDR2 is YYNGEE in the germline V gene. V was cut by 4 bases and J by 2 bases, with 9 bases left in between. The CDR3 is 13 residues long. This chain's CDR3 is CASSPTPQETQYF. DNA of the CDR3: TGTGCCAGCAGCCCCACTCCTCAAGAGACCCAGTACTTC.

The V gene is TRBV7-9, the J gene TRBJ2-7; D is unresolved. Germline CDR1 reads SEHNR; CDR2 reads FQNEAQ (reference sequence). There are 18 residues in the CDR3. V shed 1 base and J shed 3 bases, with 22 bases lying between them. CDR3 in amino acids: CASSLDAVPAATHYEQYF. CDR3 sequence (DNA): TGTGCCAGCAGCTTAGACGCCGTCCCGGCGGCGACGCACTACGAGCAGTACTTC.

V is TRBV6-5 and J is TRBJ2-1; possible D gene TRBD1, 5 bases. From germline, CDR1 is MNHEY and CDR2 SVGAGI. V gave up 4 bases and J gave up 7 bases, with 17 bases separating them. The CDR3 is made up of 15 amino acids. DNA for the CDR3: TGTGCCAGCAGTTCGGCCTTAAAAGGGGTAAATGAGCAGTTCTTC. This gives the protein CASSSALKGVNEQFF.

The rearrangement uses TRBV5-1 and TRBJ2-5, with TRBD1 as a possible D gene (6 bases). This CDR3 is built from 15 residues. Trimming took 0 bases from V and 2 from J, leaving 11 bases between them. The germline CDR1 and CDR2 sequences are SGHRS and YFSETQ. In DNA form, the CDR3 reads TGCGCCAGCAGCTTGGATTGGGGGCCTCAAGAGACCCAGTACTTC. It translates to CASSLDWGPQETQYF.